This is a list of T cell receptor beta chains from one sample in a study of blood T cell repertoires in COVID-19. The method was immunoSEQ multiplex PCR; TCRdb's version includes in-frame clones alone and lacks a portion of them. The sample holds under 300,000 clones; roughly 82% are singletons and the top ten take approximately 2%. Sample: peripheral blood. The receptor source for this set is a man aged 35 to 55 who had recovered from COVID-19. Each CDR3 is given with its conserved first and last residue. Fields, in order: clone size, J gene, V gene, D gene, CDR3 DNA, CDR3 protein. The D gene is left open where the match is weak. Some rows have no size entry. The others give once, few or many, or a class for an expanded clone.

abundance: -; j_gene: TRBJ1-1; v_gene: TRBV7-2; d_gene: TRBD1; CDR3nt: TGTGCCAGCAGAAGACAGGGGACCATGAACACTGAAGCTTTCTTT; CDR3aa: CASRRQGTMNTEAFF
abundance: -; j_gene: TRBJ1-1; v_gene: TRBV10-3; d_gene: -; CDR3nt: TGTGCCATCAGTGAGATATCCGGAAGGTTATCGGGGACTGAAGCTTTCTTT; CDR3aa: CAISEISGRLSGTEAFF
abundance: -; j_gene: TRBJ1-6; v_gene: TRBV27; d_gene: -; CDR3nt: TGTGCCACCTCCAACCGCAGGGAACCTACCTATAATTCACCCCTCCACTTT; CDR3aa: CATSNRREPTYNSPLHF
abundance: -; j_gene: TRBJ1-5; v_gene: TRBV11-2; d_gene: -; CDR3nt: TGTGCCAGCAGCCTGGGGGGGATTCAGCCCCAGCATTTT; CDR3aa: CASSLGGIQPQHF
abundance: -; j_gene: TRBJ2-7; v_gene: TRBV3-1/TRBV3-2; d_gene: TRBD2; CDR3nt: TGTGCCAGCACCCTGGGGGGGTTAGACTCCTACGAGCAGTACTTC; CDR3aa: CASTLGGLDSYEQYF
abundance: -; j_gene: TRBJ2-1; v_gene: TRBV6-6; d_gene: -; CDR3nt: TGTGCCAGCAGGACAGAACTAACCTACAATGAGCAGTTCTTC; CDR3aa: CASRTELTYNEQFF
abundance: -; j_gene: TRBJ1-3; v_gene: TRBV6-6; d_gene: -; CDR3nt: TGTGCCAGCAGTCGCGGGGTATCTGGAAACACCATATATTTT; CDR3aa: CASSRGVSGNTIYF
abundance: -; j_gene: TRBJ1-2; v_gene: TRBV30; d_gene: -; CDR3nt: TGTGCCTGGCTAGAGTTCTATGGCTACACCTTC; CDR3aa: CAWLEFYGYTF
abundance: -; j_gene: TRBJ1-1; v_gene: TRBV7-2; d_gene: TRBD1; CDR3nt: TGTGCCAGCAGCGTCGACAGGGAATCGGCCACTGAAGCTTTCTTT; CDR3aa: CASSVDRESATEAFF
abundance: once; j_gene: TRBJ1-1; v_gene: TRBV29-1; d_gene: TRBD1; CDR3nt: TGCAGCGTTGAAGAAGACAGGGATGGCGGATGGCCGAACACTGAAGCTTTCTTT; CDR3aa: CSVEEDRDGGWPNTEAFF
abundance: -; j_gene: TRBJ1-4; v_gene: TRBV21-1; d_gene: -; CDR3nt: TGTGCCAGCATTTCACCGGGACAGGGGGCCCTTAATGAAAAACTGTTTTTT; CDR3aa: CASISPGQGALNEKLFF
abundance: -; j_gene: TRBJ2-1; v_gene: TRBV5-1; d_gene: -; CDR3nt: TGCGCCAGCAGTCCGGCAGAGGGGGGGGCTCACAATGAGCAGTTCTTC; CDR3aa: CASSPAEGGAHNEQFF
abundance: -; j_gene: TRBJ2-1; v_gene: TRBV4-3; d_gene: TRBD2; CDR3nt: TGCGCCAGCAGCCAAGATTCTGTAGCGGGGAGGGATCAGTTCTTC; CDR3aa: CASSQDSVAGRDQFF
abundance: -; j_gene: TRBJ2-7; v_gene: TRBV20-1; d_gene: TRBD1; CDR3nt: TGCAGTGCTAGTTACCAGGGGGTTCCGTCTTACGAGCAGTACTTC; CDR3aa: CSASYQGVPSYEQYF
abundance: -; j_gene: TRBJ2-2; v_gene: TRBV5-4; d_gene: TRBD1; CDR3nt: TGTGCCAGCAGCTTTAACAGGGGGCGGACCGGGGAGCTGTTTTTT; CDR3aa: CASSFNRGRTGELFF
abundance: -; j_gene: TRBJ1-1; v_gene: TRBV7-9; d_gene: -; CDR3nt: TGTGCCAGCAGCCCTCAGGGGGAAGCTTTCTTT; CDR3aa: CASSPQGEAFF
abundance: -; j_gene: TRBJ2-7; v_gene: TRBV5-3; d_gene: TRBD2; CDR3nt: TGTGCCAGAAGCTTGAGGTCTAGCGGGTCCTACGAGCAGTACTTC; CDR3aa: CARSLRSSGSYEQYF
abundance: once; j_gene: TRBJ1-4; v_gene: TRBV7-2; d_gene: TRBD1; CDR3nt: TGTGCCAGCAGCTTTTTTGGGCAGGGGGGTGAAAAACTGTTTTTT; CDR3aa: CASSFFGQGGEKLFF
abundance: once; j_gene: TRBJ1-2; v_gene: TRBV7-9; d_gene: -; CDR3nt: TGTGCCAGCAGCCCTGAGAGGGTTTTTGGCTACACCTTC; CDR3aa: CASSPERVFGYTF
abundance: -; j_gene: TRBJ1-3; v_gene: TRBV5-4; d_gene: -; CDR3nt: TGTGCCAGCAGCTTGGAACCTGGGACATCTGGAAACACCATATATTTT; CDR3aa: CASSLEPGTSGNTIYF